This is a list of T cell receptor beta chains from one sample in a study of beta chain features in type 1 diabetes. Measured with immunoSEQ multiplex PCR; TCRdb has only the in-frame clones, and not every one. The profile shows roughly 240,000 clones, over 12% of them singletons. Sequencing used naive CD4+ T cells from blood. These receptors originate from a woman aged 40 to 55 in good health. CDR3s include the opening cysteine and the closing phenylalanine or tryptophan. Fields, in order: clone size, D gene, V gene, J gene, CDR3 protein, CDR3 DNA. The D gene is left open where the match is weak. A clone size is listed for some rows: how often the clone was seen (once, few, many), or a class if it is expanded.

size: few
D: .
V: TRBV7-9
J: TRBJ1-1
CDR3: CASSLPTFQVEAFF
DNA: TGTGCCAGCAGCTTACCGACATTCCAAGTTGAAGCTTTCTTT

size: many
D: .
V: TRBV29-1
J: TRBJ2-3
CDR3: CSPRLRGADTQYF
DNA: TGCAGCCCCCGGCTTCGGGGAGCGGATACGCAGTATTTT

size: .
D: .
V: TRBV9
J: TRBJ2-5
CDR3: CASSVVPSAGQGETQYF
DNA: TGTGCCAGCAGCGTAGTTCCCTCGGCGGGGCAAGGGGAGACCCAGTACTTC

size: few
D: .
V: TRBV4-1
J: TRBJ1-5
CDR3: CASSHPIRGNSNQPQHF
DNA: TGCGCCAGCAGCCATCCCATCAGAGGAAATAGCAATCAGCCCCAGCATTTT

size: .
D: .
V: TRBV4-1
J: TRBJ1-2
CDR3: CASSQGGGVGYGYTF
DNA: TGCGCCAGCAGCCAAGGAGGAGGGGTTGGCTATGGCTACACCTTC

size: few
D: TRBD1
V: TRBV4-2
J: TRBJ2-7
CDR3: CASSQETGSSYEQYF
DNA: TGTGCCAGCAGCCAAGAGACAGGGAGCTCCTACGAGCAGTACTTC

size: few
D: .
V: TRBV29-1
J: TRBJ1-1
CDR3: CSSDGRGNTEAFF
DNA: TGCAGCTCGGATGGTCGGGGGAACACTGAAGCTTTCTTT

size: .
D: TRBD1
V: TRBV5-1
J: TRBJ1-5
CDR3: CASSSYGTGDNQPQHF
DNA: TGCGCCAGCAGCTCGTACGGGACAGGGGACAATCAGCCCCAGCATTTT

size: few
D: .
V: TRBV5-1
J: TRBJ2-5
CDR3: CASSLKAGWVKTQYF
DNA: TGCGCCAGCAGCTTGAAGGCAGGTTGGGTGAAGACCCAGTACTTC

size: many
D: TRBD2
V: TRBV14
J: TRBJ2-1
CDR3: CASSQKAGLAGQFF
DNA: TGTGCCAGCAGCCAAAAAGCAGGACTAGCGGGGCAGTTCTTC